This T cell receptor beta chain was identified during a study of Ad26.COV2.S vaccination and SARS-CoV-2 variants. The V end lost 0 bases, the J end lost 6 bases, and 9 bases lay between the germline ends. The CDR3 spans 14 residues. Germline CDR1 and CDR2: SGDLS and YYNGEE. Treatment: 15 to 20 received Ad26.COV2.S at low or high dose, single or two shots; several received placebo; per-sample allocation not given. Day 63 following the first vaccine or placebo injection was when the samples were taken. This table comes from immunoSEQ multiplex PCR, and its TCRdb copy is limited to in-frame clones, with some not included. The sample consists of around 450,000 clones, more than 75% of them appearing once. Findings of the study overall: Non-spike TCR breadth showed similarity between vaccine and placebo recipients.

In the case of this clone: Its antigen is as yet unknown.

The sample in question was peripheral blood, obtained in a trial of Ad26.COV2.S vaccine versus placebo. The rearrangement uses TRBV9 and TRBJ2-2; tentatively, D is TRBD2 (6 bases). The clonotype originates from a person aged 18-60 years who received the Ad26.COV2.S COVID-19 vaccine or a placebo. CDR3 sequence reads: CASSVGGGAGELFF. The CDR3 DNA follows: TGTGCCAGCAGCGTAGGAGGAGGGGCCGGGGAGCTGTTTTTT.